This T cell receptor beta chain stems from a study of shared clonotypes between healthy human individuals. Regarding the study as a whole: Donor scarcity curtailed the genetic and exposure-history diversity represented herein. Despite large depth, sorted-subset datasets appeared incompletely sequenced. Non-shared clonotypes showed lower generation probabilities than clonotypes common to all four donors.

Turning to this clone: The antigen is not known.

Using immunoSEQ multiplex PCR, the repertoire was profiled, and TCRdb retains in-frame clones only, with some absent. The sample lists hundreds of thousands of clones; about 96% were seen once. Terminally differentiated effector memory CD45RA+ cells were left out of the naive CD8 fraction, which was CD45RO-negative and positively selected for CCR7. Sequencing input: naive CD8+ T cells sorted from blood. The receptor's source is a woman in her twenties or thirties in good health.

In nucleotides, the CDR3 is TGTGCCAGCAGTCACCCCGGGACTAGCGGGGATACGCAGTATTTT. Its protein product is CASSHPGTSGDTQYF. The J gene is TRBJ2-3, the V gene TRBV7-9; TRBD2 aligns across 12 bases. The V gene's germline CDR1 is SEHNR and CDR2 FQNEAQ (reference sequence). The CDR3 is made up of 15 amino acids. Trimming removed 6 bases from V and 6 bases from J; junction bases left unmatched: 7.